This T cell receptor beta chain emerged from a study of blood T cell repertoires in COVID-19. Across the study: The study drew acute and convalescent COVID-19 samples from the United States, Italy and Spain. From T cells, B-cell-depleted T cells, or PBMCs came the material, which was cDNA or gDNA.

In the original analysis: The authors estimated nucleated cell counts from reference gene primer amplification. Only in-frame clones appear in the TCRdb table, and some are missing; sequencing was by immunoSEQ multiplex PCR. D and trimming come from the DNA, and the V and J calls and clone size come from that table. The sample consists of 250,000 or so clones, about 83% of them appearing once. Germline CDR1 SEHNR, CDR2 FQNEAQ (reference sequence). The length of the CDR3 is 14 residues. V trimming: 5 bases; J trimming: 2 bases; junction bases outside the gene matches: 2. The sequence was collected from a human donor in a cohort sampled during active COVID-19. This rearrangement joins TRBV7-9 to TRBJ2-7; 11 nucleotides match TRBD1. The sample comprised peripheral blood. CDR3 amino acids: CASSRGQGAYEQYF. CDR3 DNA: TGTGCCAGCAGCCGGGGACAGGGGGCCTACGAGCAGTACTTC.